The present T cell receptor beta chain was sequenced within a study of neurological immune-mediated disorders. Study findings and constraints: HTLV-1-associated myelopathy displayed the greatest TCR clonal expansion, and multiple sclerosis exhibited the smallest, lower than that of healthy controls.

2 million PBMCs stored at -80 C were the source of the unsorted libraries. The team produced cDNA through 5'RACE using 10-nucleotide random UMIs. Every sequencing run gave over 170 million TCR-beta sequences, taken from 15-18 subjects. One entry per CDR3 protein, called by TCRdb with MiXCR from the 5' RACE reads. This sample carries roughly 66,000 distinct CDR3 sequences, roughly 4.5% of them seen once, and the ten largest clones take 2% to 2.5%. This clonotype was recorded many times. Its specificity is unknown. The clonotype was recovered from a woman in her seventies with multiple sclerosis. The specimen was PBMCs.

CDR3 amino acids: CASSQDDPIGLAGDNEQFF. In DNA, the CDR3 is TGCGCCAGCAGCCAAGATGACCCCATAGGACTAGCGGGAGATAATGAGCAGTTCTTC. V is TRBV4-3 and J is TRBJ2-1; 13 nucleotides agree with TRBD2. The germline V gene has CDR1 LGHNA and CDR2 YSLEER. The CDR3 length is 19 residues. The V and J ends lost 0 bases and 7 bases, in that order; junction bases with no gene match: 12.